The present entry profiles one T cell receptor (beta chain) with its context. Its target is unknown. Losses at the gene ends were 1 base for V and 8 bases for J; bases not matched to a gene: 7. Germline values: CDR1 SQVTM, CDR2 ANQGSEA. This CDR3 has 14 amino acids. This entry belongs to a study of shared clonotypes between healthy human individuals. Study-wide results and caveats: Relative to their counterparts shared across all four donors, non-shared clonotypes exhibited diminished generation probabilities. Sampling covered nothing but blood. Tissue TCR repertoires likely differ from those found in blood.

When replicate PCRs were run on sorted subsets, they used approximately 210 ng DNA, tens of thousands of T cell genomes. Here immunoSEQ multiplex PCR was the method, and the copy in TCRdb shows in-frame clones only, minus some. Here the sample spans roughly 890,000 clones, about 92% being singletons. Naive CD8 isolation took CD45RO-negative cells positively selected for CCR7 and excluded terminally differentiated effector memory CD45RA+ cells. The chain uses TRBV29-1 and TRBJ2-1; 8 positions agree with TRBD2. Source material: naive CD8+ T cells sorted from blood. The sequence came from a man aged 25 to 40 in good health. The CDR3 DNA follows: TGCAGCGTTGAAGGGACGGGAGGGCCCTATGAGCAGTTCTTC. Its protein product is CSVEGTGGPYEQFF.